A selection of T cell receptor beta chains follows, all from one sample in a study of beta chain features in type 1 diabetes. Profiling relied on immunoSEQ multiplex PCR, and the TCRdb table lists in-frame clones only, not all of them. The repertoire holds 200,000 to 250,000 clones, with about 15% as singletons. Sequences were obtained from naive CD4+ T cells from blood. The receptors were sampled from a man between 25 and 39 years old with type 1 diabetes. CDR3s include the opening cysteine and the closing phenylalanine or tryptophan. The D gene is left open where the match is weak. A clone size is listed for some rows: how often the clone was seen (once, few, many), or a class if it is expanded.

>TRBJ2-3|TRBV11-2|NA|few
TGTGCCAGCAGCTTAGCTTACAGCCCTAGCACAGATACGCAGTATTTT
CASSLAYSPSTDTQYF
>TRBJ2-3|TRBV7-9|NA|NA
TGTGCCAGCAGCTTAGAAGCTAGCACAGATACGCAGTATTTT
CASSLEASTDTQYF
>TRBJ2-5|TRBV2|TRBD1|NA
TGTGCCACGACGGACAGGGGGCTCGGTGAGACCCAGTACTTC
CATTDRGLGETQYF
>TRBJ1-2|TRBV5-1|TRBD1|few
TGCGCCAGCAGCCCACAGGGGGGCGGCTATGGCTACACCTTC
CASSPQGGGYGYTF
>TRBJ1-1|TRBV7-9|NA|NA
TGTGCCAGCAGCTCGATCGCGGGAACTGAAGCTTTCTTT
CASSSIAGTEAFF
>TRBJ2-1|TRBV29-1|TRBD1|few
TGCAGCGTTGCTGACAGGGGGCTGAGTGAGCAGTTCTTC
CSVADRGLSEQFF
>TRBJ1-1|TRBV2|NA|NA
TGTGCCAGCGAAACAAGCACTGAAGCTTTCTTT
CASETSTEAFF
>TRBJ2-3|TRBV7-9|NA|NA
TGTGCCAGCAGCCCCGACAGGCCCACAGATACGCAGTATTTT
CASSPDRPTDTQYF
>TRBJ2-2|TRBV6-5|TRBD1|NA
TGTGCCAGCAGCGAACAGGGGGCCGGCACCGGGGAGCTGTTTTTT
CASSEQGAGTGELFF
>TRBJ2-7|TRBV10-3|NA|few
TGTGCCATCAGTGCGATAGGGGTCGAGCAGTACTTC
CAISAIGVEQYF
>TRBJ1-2|TRBV5-8|NA|NA
TGTGCCAGCAGCTTGAGGGGCTATGGCTACACCTTC
CASSLRGYGYTF